These 26 T cell receptor beta chains originate from one sample sequenced in a study of blood T cell repertoires in COVID-19 (TCRdb year 2020). Library preparation used the immunoSEQ multiplex PCR assay. The table comes from immuneACCESS by way of TCRdb, which keeps in-frame sequences with V and J called. Part of the clones is missing from these tables; in studies checked, under half for an unresolved V gene and the rest for unknown reasons. The sample table records under 250,000 clones; 81% of these occur just once. Approximately 8% of the sample lies in the top ten. The sample taken for sequencing was peripheral blood. The receptors originated from a woman aged 80 or over with acute or convalescent COVID-19.

This chain connects TRBV7-2 to TRBJ2-2; 11 bases are shared with TRBD2. The germline CDR1 and CDR2 sequences are SGHTA and FQGNSA. CDR3 size: 15 residues. With V trimmed by 5 bases and J by 1 base, 0 bases remained unmatched. In DNA form, the CDR3 reads TGTGCCAGCAGCACTAGCGGGGGGAACACCGGGGAGCTGTTTTTT. This translates into CASSTSGGNTGELFF.

This clone has more than one count but fewer than ten. The chain carries TRBV19 and TRBJ2-7, with 8 bases that match TRBD1. The CDR3 length is 15 residues. Losses at the gene ends were 5 bases for V and 3 bases for J; bases not matched to a gene: 9. Germline lookup yields CDR1 LNHDA and CDR2 SQIVND (reference sequence). The CDR3 DNA reads TGTGCCAGTAGTCCCTTCAGGACAGGGAGCTACGAGCAGTACTTC. Protein: CASSPFRTGSYEQYF.

The rearrangement joins TRBV29-1 to TRBJ1-1; the D gene is possibly TRBD1 (6 bases). V was shortened by 2 bases and J by 1 base, with 14 bases between the two germline ends. The CDR3 runs 15 residues. CDR1 is SQVTM and CDR2 is ANQGSEA in the germline V gene. The CDR3 nucleotides read TGCAGCGTTGAAAGGTCAGGGGACCGGAACACTGAAGCTTTCTTT. This encodes CSVERSGDRNTEAFF.

V and J are TRBV3-1 (or the pseudogene TRBV3-2) and TRBJ2-5; D is ambiguous. Germline loops: CDR1 LGHDT, CDR2 YNNKEL (reference sequence). V was trimmed by 8 bases and J by 5 bases, leaving 15 bases between them. This CDR3 is built from 13 residues. In nucleotides, the CDR3 is TGTGCCAGCGCCCTCTCCGGGTCGGAGACCCAGTACTTC. This sequence encodes CASALSGSETQYF.

The chain joins TRBV19 to TRBJ2-5; 7 bases align to TRBD1. CDR3 length: 16 amino acids. Unmatched junction bases numbered 8, after V lost 1 base and J lost 3 bases. The germline gives CDR1 LNHDA, CDR2 SQIVND (reference sequence). This CDR3 reads CASSIGQGVSKETQYF. The CDR3 region has the DNA TGTGCCAGTAGTATAGGACAGGGAGTTTCCAAAGAGACCCAGTACTTC.

In its sample, this clone was seen many times. The V gene is TRBV28, the J gene TRBJ2-1, with 9 bases matching TRBD2. The CDR3 is 14 amino acids. V shed 3 bases, J shed 6 bases, and the junction held 3 bases outside the gene matches. CDR1 and CDR2 (germline): MDHEN, SYDVKM. The CDR3 DNA reads TGTGCCAGCAGTTTTAGCGGGGGTAGCAATGAGCAGTTCTTC. It translates to CASSFSGGSNEQFF.

This chain connects TRBV6-5 to TRBJ2-1, with TRBD2 matching 7 bases. After removal of 10 bases from V and 4 bases from J, the junction contained 13 bases not matched to a gene. Looked up from germline, CDR1 is MNHEY and CDR2 is SVGAGI. The CDR3 is made up of 15 amino acids. CDR3 in DNA: TGTGCCACCGGCCGGAGCGGGGTAACTTACAATGAGCAGTTCTTC. This codes for CATGRSGVTYNEQFF.

V usage is TRBV4-1 and J usage is TRBJ1-6; 9 bases are shared with TRBD1. CDR1 is MGHRA and CDR2 is YSYEKL in the germline V gene. This CDR3 spans 15 amino acids. Trimming took 4 bases from V and 9 from J; bases not matched to a gene: 7. As DNA, the CDR3 is TGCGCCAGCAGCCGGACAGGGGAAACGGGTTCACCCCTCCACTTT. Amino acid sequence: CASSRTGETGSPLHF.

The chain has TRBV29-1 and TRBJ2-1; 8 bases align to TRBD1. The V and J ends lost 3 bases and 7 bases, in that order; junction bases with no gene match: 5. The CDR3 length is 13 residues. In germline, CDR1 is SQVTM, CDR2 ANQGSEA. The CDR3 DNA is TGCAGCGTTGAGGGACAGGAGGTAAATGAGCAGTTCTTC. Translated, it gives CSVEGQEVNEQFF.

The rearrangement joins TRBV5-1 to TRBJ1-1, with TRBD1 identical over 7 bases. Germline assignment: CDR1 SGHRS and CDR2 YFSETQ. With 0 bases clipped from V and 8 bases from J, the junction kept 4 bases outside the gene matches. The CDR3 has 13 residues. The CDR3 DNA follows: TGCGCCAGCAGCTTGGGGGACAGCGCAGAAGCTTTCTTT. Protein: CASSLGDSAEAFF.

The chain is built from TRBV4-1 and TRBJ1-1; the D is unclear. Germline assignment: CDR1 MGHRA and CDR2 YSYEKL. Between the trimmed V and J ends, which lost 4 bases and 5 bases, there was a span of 14 bases. The CDR3 spans 14 residues. The CDR3 DNA reads TGCGCCAGCAGCCTCCCACTTCCGGGGACTGAAGCTTTCTTT. It codes for CASSLPLPGTEAFF.

The V and J genes are TRBV19 and TRBJ1-2; D call uncertain. Trimming took off 2 bases at V and 0 bases at J, with 10 bases between the two ends. The length of the CDR3 is 15 residues. The germline V gene has CDR1 LNHDA and CDR2 SQIVND (reference sequence). The CDR3 is CASSISSESNYGYTF. The CDR3 bases are TGTGCCAGTAGTATATCGTCAGAATCTAACTATGGCTACACCTTC. Filled out from reference TRBV19 and TRBJ1-2, the complete variable domain reads DGGITQSPKYLFRKEGQNVTLSCEQNLNHDAMYWYRQDPGQGLRLIYYSQIVNDFQKGDIAEGYSVSREKKESFPLTVTSAQKNPTAFYLCASSISSESNYGYTFGSGTRLTVV.

The chain carries TRBV5-6 and TRBJ1-2; D is unclear. CDR3 length equals 15 residues. Germline V gene lookup returns CDR1 SGHDT and CDR2 YYEEEE. V lost 4 bases and J lost 5, with 18 bases in between. This CDR3 reads CASSLLAGWEYGYTF. CDR3 DNA: TGTGCCAGCAGCCTGCTCGCAGGATGGGAGTATGGCTACACCTTC.

The table lists this clone with a few counts. The chain couples TRBV6-5 to TRBJ1-2, with D possibly matching TRBD1 (6 bases). The germline gives CDR1 MNHEY, CDR2 SVGAGI. Trimming removed 2 bases at V and 5 bases at J, with 9 bases between. The CDR3 runs to 13 residues. As DNA, the CDR3 is TGTGCCAGCAGTTACAAGGGGGAGTATGGCTACACCTTC. Its protein is CASSYKGEYGYTF.

The V call is TRBV5-4, the J call TRBJ1-2; 10 bases fit TRBD1. The J segment lost 3 bases and the V segment lost 3 bases, leaving 8 bases of the junction unmatched. CDR1 and CDR2 from the germline V gene are SGHNT and YYREEE (reference sequence). The CDR3 loop spans 16 amino acids. The DNA for the CDR3 is TGTGCCAGCAGCTCGTCTCGGGACAGGGGCCACTATGGCTACACCTTC. Encoded protein: CASSSSRDRGHYGYTF.

This clone came up a few times. The rearrangement joins TRBV3-1 (or the pseudogene TRBV3-2) to TRBJ2-1; 8 bases align to TRBD1. The CDR3 sequence is 15 residues long. In germline, CDR1 is LGHDT, CDR2 YNNKEL (reference sequence). Losses at the gene ends were 2 bases for V and 6 bases for J; bases not matched to a gene: 6. The CDR3 sequence is CASSQPLTGGNEQFF. The DNA for the CDR3 is TGTGCCAGCAGCCAACCATTAACAGGGGGCAATGAGCAGTTCTTC.

This chain links TRBV7-3 with TRBJ1-1, with 8 bases lining up with TRBD1. The CDR3 extends over 15 amino acids. After removal of 2 bases from V and 2 bases from J, the junction contained 4 bases not matched to a gene. Germline values: CDR1 SGHTA, CDR2 FQGTGA. The CDR3 reads CASSLQGAVNTEAFF. CDR3 DNA: TGTGCCAGCAGCTTACAGGGGGCGGTCAACACTGAAGCTTTCTTT. Supplemented by reference TRBV7-3 and TRBJ1-1, the full variable domain reads GAGVSQTPSNKVTEKGKYVELRCDPISGHTALYWYRQSLGQGPEFLIYFQGTGAADDSGLPNDRFFAVRPEGSVSTLKIQRTERGDSAVYLCASSLQGAVNTEAFFGQGTRLTVV.

The rearrangement joins TRBV7-8 to TRBJ1-5; no firm D call. From germline, CDR1 is SGHVS and CDR2 FQNEAQ. CDR3 length equals 18 residues. The V gene lost 4 bases and the J gene lost 0 bases, with 19 bases spanning the gap. CDR3 in DNA: TGTGCCAGCAGCTCCACCTCCTCTGGGCTTTATAGCAATCAGCCCCAGCATTTT. Its protein product is CASSSTSSGLYSNQPQHF. Based on the CDR3 plus reference TRBV7-8 and TRBJ1-5, the full variable domain is GAGVSQSPRYKVAKRGQDVALRCDPISGHVSLFWYQQALGQGPEFLTYFQNEAQLDKSGLPSDRFFAERPEGSVSTLKIQRTQQEDSAVYLCASSSTSSGLYSNQPQHFGDGTRLSIL.

The V gene is TRBV27, the J gene TRBJ1-2, with D uncertain. The V end lost 2 bases, the J end lost 1 base, and 17 bases lay between the germline ends. Germline V gives CDR1 MNHEY, CDR2 SMNVEV (reference sequence). The CDR3 has 17 amino acids. The CDR3 reads CASSLHPSRHFNYGYTF. CDR3 nucleotide sequence: TGTGCCAGCAGTTTACACCCCTCCCGACACTTTAACTATGGCTACACCTTC.

The genes are TRBV27 and TRBJ2-1; 10 nucleotides align to TRBD1. The CDR3 is made up of 12 amino acids. V was pared by 5 bases and J by 13 bases, with 5 bases of the junction left unmatched. The germline gives CDR1 MNHEY, CDR2 SMNVEV (reference sequence). The CDR3: CASSAGQGRQFF. For the CDR3, the DNA is TGTGCCAGCAGTGCGGGACAGGGGCGCCAGTTCTTC.

The chain links TRBV6-5 to TRBJ1-6; TRBD1 aligns across 7 bases. This CDR3 spans 12 amino acids. CDR1 and CDR2 from the germline V gene are MNHEY and SVGAGI. Here the CDR3 DNA reads TGTGCGACAGGGCAGGGGGATTCACCCCTCCACTTT. Translation gives CATGQGDSPLHF.

The chain employs TRBV7-9 and TRBJ2-2; perhaps TRBD2 as D (6 bases). The germline V and J ends were trimmed by 0 bases and 2 bases, with 10 bases remaining between them. The V gene's germline CDR1 is SEHNR and CDR2 FQNEAQ (reference sequence). CDR3 size: 16 residues. The DNA of the CDR3 is TGTGCCAGCAGCTTAGCCGGAGGGGCAAACACCGGGGAGCTGTTTTTT. Translating gives CASSLAGGANTGELFF.

The CDR3 DNA reads TGTGCCAGCAGTCCTGGGACTAGCGGGACTCTCACCGGGGAGCTGTTTTTT. Its translation: CASSPGTSGTLTGELFF. This rearrangement joins TRBV28 to TRBJ2-2; 13 nucleotides align to TRBD2. V lost 5 bases to trimming and J lost 4 bases; unmatched junction nucleotides: 7. This CDR3 comprises 17 residues. Germline loops: CDR1 MDHEN, CDR2 SYDVKM.

Worth noting for this clone: At one of its ends the junction is not consistent with the germline gene, which may arise from a read error. The V call is TRBV10-3, the J call TRBJ1-1, with no clear D. The CDR3 consists of 11 residues. Germline values: CDR1 ENHRY, CDR2 SYGVKD. The CDR3 sequence is CAISPPPEAFF. The CDR3 DNA reads as TGTGCCATCAGCCCCCCCCCTGAGGCTTTCTTT.

This clone was observed a few times. The CDR3 bases are TGTGCCAGCAGCTTGGTAAGACAGAACACTGAAGCTTTCTTT. This gives the protein CASSLVRQNTEAFF. The chain uses TRBV7-2 and TRBJ1-1; unclear D gene. This CDR3 has 14 amino acids. Trimming pared 3 bases from V and 1 base from J, leaving 9 bases between. CDR1 is SGHTA and CDR2 is FQGNSA in the germline V gene.

The chain is built from TRBV5-6 and TRBJ1-6; maybe TRBD1 (6 bases). The CDR3 sequence is 14 residues long. The V gene lost 0 bases and the J gene lost 10 bases, with 11 bases spanning the gap. Looked up from germline, CDR1 is SGHDT and CDR2 is YYEEEE. CDR3 in amino acids: CASSLVQGGSPLHF. The CDR3 DNA reads as TGTGCCAGCAGCTTGGTACAGGGCGGCTCACCCCTCCACTTT.